This TCR beta chain was observed in a study of metastatic and nonmetastatic thyroid tumors. Looking at the study overall: Across blood and tumor or nodule tissue, repertoires from malignant and benign thyroid patients were compared with one another.

TCRdb re-called clones from the PCR reads using MiXCR. The data contain about 35,000 clones, approximately 32% of them seen just once; the ten biggest clones take up 7.8%. The CDR3 has 15 residues. V lost 5 bases to trimming and J lost 7 bases, with 15 bases between them. Germline CDR1 reads LNHDA; CDR2 reads SQIVND (reference sequence). There were no patients who had received any treatment before thyroid surgery. This clone was counted between two and nine times. The sequence was collected from a female donor with papillary thyroid cancer or a benign thyroid nodule (not recorded which). Some clones in this sample may be carry-over from other donors' samples. The sequenced sample was blood. This chain connects TRBV19 to TRBJ1-6; no firm D call. DNA for the CDR3: TGTGCCAGTAGTGGATCCTCCGGGATGAATTCACCCCTCCACTTT. Its protein is CASSGSSGMNSPLHF.